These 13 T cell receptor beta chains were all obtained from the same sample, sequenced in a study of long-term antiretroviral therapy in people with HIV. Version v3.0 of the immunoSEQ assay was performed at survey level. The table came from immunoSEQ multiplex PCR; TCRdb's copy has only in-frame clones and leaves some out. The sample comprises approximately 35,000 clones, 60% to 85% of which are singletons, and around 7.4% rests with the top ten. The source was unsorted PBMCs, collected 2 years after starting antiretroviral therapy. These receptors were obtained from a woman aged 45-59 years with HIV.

The CDR3 DNA reads as TGTGCCAGCAGCCAGCAGGGCACCTACAATGAGCAGTTCTTC. It specifies CASSQQGTYNEQFF. V usage is TRBV14 and J usage is TRBJ2-1, with a possible D match to TRBD1 (5 bases). The germline V and J ends were trimmed by 3 bases and 2 bases, with 8 bases remaining between them. The V gene's germline CDR1 is SGHDN and CDR2 FVKESK. The CDR3 has 14 amino acids. Filled out from reference TRBV14 and TRBJ2-1, the complete variable domain reads EAGVTQFPSHSVIEKGQTVTLRCDPISGHDNLYWYRRVMGKEIKFLLHFVKESKQDESGMPNNRFLAERTGGTYSTLKVQPAELEDSGVYFCASSQQGTYNEQFFGPGTRLTVL.

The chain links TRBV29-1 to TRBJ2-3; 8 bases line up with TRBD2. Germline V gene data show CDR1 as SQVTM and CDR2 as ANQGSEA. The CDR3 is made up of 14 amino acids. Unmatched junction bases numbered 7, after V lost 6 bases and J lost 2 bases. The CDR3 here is CSVPLSGVTDTQYF. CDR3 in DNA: TGCAGCGTGCCGCTTAGCGGGGTCACAGATACGCAGTATTTT.

The CDR3 protein is CASSSPRQGTGELFF. The CDR3, as DNA: TGTGCCAGCAGCTCCCCGCGACAGGGAACCGGGGAGCTGTTTTTT. The rearrangement joins TRBV7-7 to TRBJ2-2, with 7 positions matching TRBD1. CDR1 is SSHAT and CDR2 is FNYEAQ in the germline V gene (reference sequence). V lost 4 bases, J lost 5 bases, and 7 bases stayed unmatched. This CDR3 is 15 amino acids long.

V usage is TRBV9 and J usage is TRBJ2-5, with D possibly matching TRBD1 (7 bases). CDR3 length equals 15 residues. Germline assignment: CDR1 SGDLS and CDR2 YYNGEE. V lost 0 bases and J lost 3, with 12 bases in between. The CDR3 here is CASSVDPGGKETQYF. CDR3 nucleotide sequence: TGTGCCAGCAGCGTAGACCCAGGGGGGAAAGAGACCCAGTACTTC.

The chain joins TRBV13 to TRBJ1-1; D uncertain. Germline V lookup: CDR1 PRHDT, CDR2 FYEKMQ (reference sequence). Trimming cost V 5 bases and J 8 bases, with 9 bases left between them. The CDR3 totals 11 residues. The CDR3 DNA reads TGTGCCAGCAGCCGGTCCCTAGAAGCTTTCTTT. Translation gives CASSRSLEAFF.

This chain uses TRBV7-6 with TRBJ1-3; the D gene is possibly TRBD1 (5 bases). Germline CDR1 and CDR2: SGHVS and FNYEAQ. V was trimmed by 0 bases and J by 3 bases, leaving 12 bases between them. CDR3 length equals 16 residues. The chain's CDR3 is CASSLAEGESGNTIYF. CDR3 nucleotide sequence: TGTGCCAGCAGCTTAGCCGAAGGGGAAAGTGGAAACACCATATATTTT.

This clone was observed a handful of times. In nucleotides, the CDR3 is TGTGCCAGCAGCCTTTACGGTGGGAAAGATAATTCACCCCTCCACTTT. As protein: CASSLYGGKDNSPLHF. The V call is TRBV13, the J call TRBJ1-6; unclear D gene. The CDR3 length is 16 residues. V lost 5 bases, J lost 5 bases, and 16 bases lay in between. The germline V gene encodes CDR1 PRHDT and CDR2 FYEKMQ (reference sequence).

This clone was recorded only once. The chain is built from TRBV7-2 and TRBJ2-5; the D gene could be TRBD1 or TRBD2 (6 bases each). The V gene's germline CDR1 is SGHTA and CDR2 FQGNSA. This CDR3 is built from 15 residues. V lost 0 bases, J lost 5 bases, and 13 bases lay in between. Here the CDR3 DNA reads TGTGCCAGCAGCTTAGCGGGGGGCTTTACGGAGACCCAGTACTTC. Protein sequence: CASSLAGGFTETQYF.

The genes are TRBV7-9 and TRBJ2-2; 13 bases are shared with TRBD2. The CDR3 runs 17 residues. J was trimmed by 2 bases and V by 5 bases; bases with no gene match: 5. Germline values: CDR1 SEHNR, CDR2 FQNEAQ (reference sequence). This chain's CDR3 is CASSRTSGGRNTGELFF. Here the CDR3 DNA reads TGTGCCAGCAGCCGGACTAGCGGGGGCCGTAACACCGGGGAGCTGTTTTTT.

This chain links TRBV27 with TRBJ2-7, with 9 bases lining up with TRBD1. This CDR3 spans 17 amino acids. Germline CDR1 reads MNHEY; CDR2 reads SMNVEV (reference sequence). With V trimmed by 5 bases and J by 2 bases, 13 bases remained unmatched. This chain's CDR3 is CASSEKLGDRATYEQYF. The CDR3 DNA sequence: TGTGCCAGCAGTGAGAAGCTCGGGGACAGGGCCACCTACGAGCAGTACTTC.

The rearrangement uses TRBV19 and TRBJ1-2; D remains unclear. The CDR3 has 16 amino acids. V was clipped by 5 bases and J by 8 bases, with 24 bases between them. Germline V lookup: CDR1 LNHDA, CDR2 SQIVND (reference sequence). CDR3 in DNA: TGTGCCAGTAGTGCCTCGTCTTCTGGGATAGCGGAGGGCTACACCTTC. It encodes CASSASSSGIAEGYTF.

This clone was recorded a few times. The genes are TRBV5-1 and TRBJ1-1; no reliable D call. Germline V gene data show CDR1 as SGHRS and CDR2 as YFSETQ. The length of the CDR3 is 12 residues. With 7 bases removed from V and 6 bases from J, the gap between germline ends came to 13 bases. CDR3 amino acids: CASGRGGPEAFF. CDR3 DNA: TGCGCCAGCGGCCGGGGAGGGCCTGAAGCTTTCTTT.

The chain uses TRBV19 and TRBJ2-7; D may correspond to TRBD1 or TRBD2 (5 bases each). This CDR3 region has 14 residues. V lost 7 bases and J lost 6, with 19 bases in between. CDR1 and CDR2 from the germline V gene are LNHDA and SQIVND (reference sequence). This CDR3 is CASNTGTGPREQYF. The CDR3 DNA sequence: TGTGCCAGTAATACCGGGACCGGGCCTCGCGAGCAGTACTTC.